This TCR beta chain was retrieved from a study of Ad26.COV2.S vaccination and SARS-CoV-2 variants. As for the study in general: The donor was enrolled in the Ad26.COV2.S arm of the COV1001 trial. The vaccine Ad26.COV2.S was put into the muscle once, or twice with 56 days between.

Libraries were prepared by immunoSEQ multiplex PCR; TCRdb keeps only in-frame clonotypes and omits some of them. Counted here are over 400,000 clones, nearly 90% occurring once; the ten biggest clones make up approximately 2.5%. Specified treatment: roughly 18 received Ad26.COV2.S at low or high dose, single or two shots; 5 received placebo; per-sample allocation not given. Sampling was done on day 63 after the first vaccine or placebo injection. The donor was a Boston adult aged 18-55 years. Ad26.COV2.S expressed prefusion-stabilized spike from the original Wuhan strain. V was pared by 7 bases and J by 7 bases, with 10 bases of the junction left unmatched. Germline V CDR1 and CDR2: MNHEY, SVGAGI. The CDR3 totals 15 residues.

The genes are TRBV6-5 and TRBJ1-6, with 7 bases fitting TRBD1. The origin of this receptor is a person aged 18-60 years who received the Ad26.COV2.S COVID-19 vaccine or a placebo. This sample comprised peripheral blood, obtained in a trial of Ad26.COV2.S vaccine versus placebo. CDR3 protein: CASTRTGTANSPLHF. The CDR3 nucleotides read TGTGCCAGCACCCGAACCGGGACAGCCAATTCACCCCTCCACTTT.